This is a list of T cell receptor beta chains from one sample in a study of blood T cell repertoires in COVID-19. The table came from immunoSEQ multiplex PCR; TCRdb's copy has only in-frame clones and leaves some out. The repertoire includes just over 60,000 clones, more than 65% of them detected once, and around 20% sits in the top ten. The sequenced sample consisted of peripheral blood. The receptor set was obtained from a woman over 75 with active or convalescent COVID-19. The CDR3 runs from the conserved cysteine through the conserved F or W. The D gene is left open where the match is weak. Clone size appears in some rows only: once, few, many, or a class for an expanded clone.

d_call	cdr3_length	v_call	j_call	clone_size	cdr3_nt	cdr3_aa
TRBD2	15	TRBV2	TRBJ2-1	-	TGTGCCAGCAGTACGACTAGCGGGGACCACGGTGAGCAGTTCTTC	CASSTTSGDHGEQFF
TRBD1	14	TRBV7-2	TRBJ2-2	few	TGTGCCAGCAGCGTCGACAGGGTCACCGGGGAGCTGTTTTTT	CASSVDRVTGELFF
TRBD1	15	TRBV5-8	TRBJ1-6	once	TGTGCCAGCAGCCAGGGACAGGGTGGAAATTCACCCCTCCACTTT	CASSQGQGGNSPLHF
-	16	TRBV9	TRBJ2-7	-	TGTGCCAGCAGCGTAGATGGGCAGAACCCAACCTACGAGCAGTACTTC	CASSVDGQNPTYEQYF
TRBD1	17	TRBV9	TRBJ1-1	-	TGTGCCAGCAGCGCACACGACAGGGGGCCGGGGAACACTGAAGCTTTCTTT	CASSAHDRGPGNTEAFF
TRBD1	14	TRBV27	TRBJ1-2	-	TGTGCCAGCAGTTTGCACAGGGGAGCGTCTGGCTACACCTTC	CASSLHRGASGYTF
-	13	TRBV9	TRBJ1-1	once	TGTGCCAGCAGCGTTCACCGCGGCACTGAAGCTTTCTTT	CASSVHRGTEAFF
-	13	TRBV4-2	TRBJ2-5	few	TGTGCCAGCAGCCCACGAGCGAGAGAGACCCAGTACTTC	CASSPRARETQYF
TRBD1	14	TRBV7-8	TRBJ1-5	-	TGTGCCAGCAGCGTCGGACAGGGTAATCAGCCCCAGCATTTT	CASSVGQGNQPQHF
-	17	TRBV19	TRBJ2-7	-	TGTGCCAGTAGTACCCAGGCACAGGGAACCTTCGCCTACGAGCAGTACTTC	CASSTQAQGTFAYEQYF
TRBD1	14	TRBV5-1	TRBJ1-1	-	TGCGCCAGCAGCTTGGAGGGGGCAATCGCTGAAGCTTTCTTT	CASSLEGAIAEAFF
-	16	TRBV19	TRBJ1-2	-	TGTGCCAGTAGTCCCGACCGGGAGCTCCCCTATCTGGGCTACACCTTC	CASSPDRELPYLGYTF
-	13	TRBV27	TRBJ1-2	-	TGTGCCAGCAGAGTAACAGGTTCCTATGGCTACACCTTC	CASRVTGSYGYTF
-	16	TRBV5-1	TRBJ1-1	-	TGCGCCAGCCACAGGACCGGAACAGGCATGAACACTGAAGCTTTCTTT	CASHRTGTGMNTEAFF
-	14	TRBV20-1	TRBJ1-1	few	TGCAGTGCTAGTATGCGGTATGGGAACACTGAAGCTTTCTTT	CSASMRYGNTEAFF
-	14	TRBV11-3	TRBJ1-1	-	TGTGCCAGCAGCCCCCAGGGGCTGGACACTGAAGCTTTCTTT	CASSPQGLDTEAFF
TRBD1	12	TRBV18	TRBJ1-1	-	TGTGCCAGCTCGCCCGGGACAGGGGCCGCTTTCTTT	CASSPGTGAAFF
TRBD1	14	TRBV5-1	TRBJ2-2	-	TGCGCCAGCAGACCGACACAGGGGCCGGGGGAGCTGTTTTTT	CASRPTQGPGELFF
-	17	TRBV7-6	TRBJ1-4	-	TGTGCCAGCAGCTTAGCGGGGCGAGGAGCAACTAATGAAAAACTGTTTTTT	CASSLAGRGATNEKLFF
TRBD1	16	TRBV25-1	TRBJ2-5	-	TGTGCCAGCAGTGACCGCGGGACAGGGTGGCAAGAGACCCAGTACTTC	CASSDRGTGWQETQYF
-	17	TRBV13	TRBJ2-1	-	TGTGCCAGCACCTCGGCGGAGGAGGGTGTTTCCTACAATGAGCAGTTCTTC	CASTSAEEGVSYNEQFF
-	14	TRBV2	TRBJ2-1	-	TGTGCCAGCAGGGACATAAGCATTTACAATGAGCAGTTCTTC	CASRDISIYNEQFF
-	13	TRBV10-1	TRBJ1-1	-	TGCGCCAGCAGTGTCGATAGGCAGGCTGAAGCTTTCTTT	CASSVDRQAEAFF
-	16	TRBV5-4	TRBJ2-4	few	TGTGCCAGCACCCCGGGGTGGGGAGCTGGCAAAAACATTCAGTACTTC	CASTPGWGAGKNIQYF
TRBD2	19	TRBV4-1	TRBJ2-6	-	TGCGCCAGCAGCCTAAAGGGTCTAGCGGGGAGCTCTGGGGCCAACGTCCTGACTTTC	CASSLKGLAGSSGANVLTF
TRBD1	14	TRBV30	TRBJ2-7	-	TGTGCCTGGGACCGGGACAGGGCCTCCTACGAGCAGTACTTC	CAWDRDRASYEQYF
TRBD1	14	TRBV19	TRBJ2-2	once	TGTGCCAGTGCTACAGGGGGCAGGACCGGGGAGCTGTTTTTT	CASATGGRTGELFF
-	13	TRBV6-5	TRBJ1-4	-	TGTGCCAGCAGACGGGGGGCTAATGAAAAACTGTTTTTT	CASRRGANEKLFF
-	11	TRBV29-1	TRBJ1-2	once	TGCAGCGCCTCAGCTAACTATGGCTACACCTTC	CSASANYGYTF
-	11	TRBV10-3	TRBJ2-1	-	TGTGCCATCAGTGTTAGCAATGAGCAGTTCTTC	CAISVSNEQFF
-	13	TRBV29-1	TRBJ1-1	-	TGCAGCGTCCCACAGGACCTGAACACTGAAGCTTTCTTT	CSVPQDLNTEAFF
-	12	TRBV6-5	TRBJ1-1	-	TGTGCCAGCACGACAGGGAACACTGAAGCTTTCTTT	CASTTGNTEAFF
-	15	TRBV5-4	TRBJ1-2	few	TGTGCCAGCAGTCCGGGAAAAACCTCTAACTATGGCTACACCTTC	CASSPGKTSNYGYTF
-	11	TRBV20-1	TRBJ1-4	-	TGCAGTGCTAGCCTTTATGAAAAACTGTTTTTT	CSASLYEKLFF
TRBD1	14	TRBV6-4	TRBJ1-1	-	TGTGCCAGCAGTGACGGGACAGGAATGACCGAAGCTTTCTTT	CASSDGTGMTEAFF
TRBD1	13	TRBV6-5	TRBJ1-4	once	TGTGCCATCCAGACAGGGGTAAATGAAAAACTGTTTTTT	CAIQTGVNEKLFF
TRBD2	14	TRBV6-6	TRBJ2-2	-	TGTGCCAGCAGTGGGGTAGCGGGAACCGGGGAGCTGTTTTTT	CASSGVAGTGELFF
-	14	TRBV5-8	TRBJ1-1	-	TGTGCCAGCAGCCCCCGGATGTACGCGGTAGAAGCTTTCTTT	CASSPRMYAVEAFF
-	13	TRBV6-2/TRBV6-3	TRBJ2-7	-	TGTGCCAGCAGTTACGAGACTGACTACGAGCAGTACTTC	CASSYETDYEQYF
TRBD1	15	TRBV19	TRBJ1-5	-	TGTGCCAGTAGCGTAGGACAGGGGAGTTATCAGCCCCAGCATTTT	CASSVGQGSYQPQHF
-	16	TRBV6-6	TRBJ1-6	few	TGTGCCAGCAGTTACTCGGGGGGGGATTTTGATTCACCCCTCCACTTT	CASSYSGGDFDSPLHF
-	14	TRBV4-1	TRBJ2-3	-	TGCGCCAGCAGCCAAGCGGGGGACACAGATACGCAGTATTTT	CASSQAGDTDTQYF
-	14	TRBV2	TRBJ1-5	-	TGTGCCAGCAGTGAAATGAGGGACAATCAGCCCCAGCATTTT	CASSEMRDNQPQHF
-	17	TRBV9	TRBJ2-1	-	TGTGCCAGCAGCGGAAAGACAGGTAGATCCTCCTACAATGAGCAGTTCTTC	CASSGKTGRSSYNEQFF
-	14	TRBV5-6	TRBJ1-5	-	TGTGCCAGCAGCCTGACAGGTTACAATCAGCCCCAGCATTTT	CASSLTGYNQPQHF
-	13	TRBV2	TRBJ2-5	-	TGTGCCAGCAGTGGAGACACTCAAGAGACCCAGTACTTC	CASSGDTQETQYF
-	11	TRBV19	TRBJ1-2	-	TGTGCCAGTAGTCACAGCTTCGGCTACACCTTC	CASSHSFGYTF
-	17	TRBV9	TRBJ2-1	-	TGTGCCAGCAGCGTAGGGTCGACAGCCTCCTCCTACAATGAGCAGTTCTTC	CASSVGSTASSYNEQFF
-	13	TRBV6-5	TRBJ1-2	-	TGTGCCAGCAACTTCGCGGGGGCAGATGGCTACACCTTC	CASNFAGADGYTF
-	16	TRBV18	TRBJ1-3	-	TGTGCCAGCTCACCCGCGGGGGCCTACTCTGGAAACACCATATATTTT	CASSPAGAYSGNTIYF
TRBD1	15	TRBV10-3	TRBJ1-1	-	TGTGCCATCAGTGGCCAGGGACAGGGAGGCACTGAAGCTTTCTTT	CAISGQGQGGTEAFF
TRBD2	16	TRBV2	TRBJ2-3	-	TGTGCCAGCAGTGGGGCGGGGGGCCTCTCCACAGATACGCAGTATTTT	CASSGAGGLSTDTQYF
-	13	TRBV5-1	TRBJ1-2	-	TGCGCCAGCAGCTTTGGAGGTCGGAGAGGCTACACCTTC	CASSFGGRRGYTF
TRBD2	16	TRBV5-4	TRBJ2-3	-	TGTGCCAGCAGCTTGGATTTTACGGGGGGGCCAGATACGCAGTATTTT	CASSLDFTGGPDTQYF
-	14	TRBV10-1	TRBJ1-1	-	TGCGCCAGCAGTATCGGACAGAAGAACACTGAAGCTTTCTTT	CASSIGQKNTEAFF
-	15	TRBV6-5	TRBJ1-1	-	TGTGCCAGCAGGAAAGGTGGCAGGATAAACACTGAAGCTTTCTTT	CASRKGGRINTEAFF
TRBD1	16	TRBV5-4	TRBJ2-2	-	TGTGCCAGCAGCCTCCTCGGACAGGGGGCCTCCGGGGAGCTGTTTTTT	CASSLLGQGASGELFF
TRBD1	14	TRBV19	TRBJ1-2	-	TGTGCCAGTAGTGGGGACAGGAATAACTATGGCTACACCTTC	CASSGDRNNYGYTF
TRBD1	16	TRBV5-6	TRBJ1-3	-	TGTGCCAGCAGCTTGGCCGGGACAGGGATTCGGGACACCATATATTTT	CASSLAGTGIRDTIYF
-	15	TRBV5-1	TRBJ2-3	-	TGCGCCAGCAGGACTGATGTAGCGGAGGCAGATACGCAGTATTTT	CASRTDVAEADTQYF